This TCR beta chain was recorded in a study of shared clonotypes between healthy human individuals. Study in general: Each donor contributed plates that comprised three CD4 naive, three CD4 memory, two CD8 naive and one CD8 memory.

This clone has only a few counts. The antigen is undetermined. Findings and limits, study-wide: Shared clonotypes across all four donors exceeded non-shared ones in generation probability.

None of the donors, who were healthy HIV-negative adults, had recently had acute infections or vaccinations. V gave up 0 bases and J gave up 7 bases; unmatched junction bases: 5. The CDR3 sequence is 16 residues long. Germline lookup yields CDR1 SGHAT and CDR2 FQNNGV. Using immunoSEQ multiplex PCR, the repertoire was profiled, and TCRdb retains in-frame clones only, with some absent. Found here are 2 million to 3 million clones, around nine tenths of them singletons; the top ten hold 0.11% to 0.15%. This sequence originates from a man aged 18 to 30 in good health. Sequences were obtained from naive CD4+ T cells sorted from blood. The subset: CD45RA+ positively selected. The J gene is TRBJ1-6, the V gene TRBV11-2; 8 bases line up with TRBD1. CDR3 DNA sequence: TGTGCCAGCAGCTTAGAAGGCAGGGGGCGGAATTCACCCCTCCACTTT. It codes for CASSLEGRGRNSPLHF.